Listed here are 8 T cell receptor beta chains from one sample, sequenced in a study of blood T cells in healthy people across ages. The use of a sample-barcoded 5' primer and a J-beta primer mix characterized a second PCR of about 6 to 11 cycles. TCRdb reprocessed the 5' RACE reads via MiXCR and lists one record per CDR3 protein. The sample gives around 780,000 distinct CDR3 sequences, approximately 53% of which show up once; about a quarter is in the top ten. What was sequenced was blood. These receptors were collected from a man in his forties or fifties in good health.

The V call is TRBV5-1, the J call TRBJ2-7, with TRBD1 as a possible D gene (6 bases). Germline V CDR1 and CDR2: SGHRS, YFSETQ. The CDR3 is 14 residues long. V lost 4 bases and J 2 bases, leaving 13 bases between the germline ends. The CDR3 DNA is TGCGCCAGCAGCCCTGCGACAGGAACCTACGAGCAGTACTTC. Translating gives CASSPATGTYEQYF.

This clonotype came up once. The J gene is TRBJ2-3, the V gene TRBV11-1; 8 bases are a match to TRBD1. Per germline, CDR1 SGHAT and CDR2 FQDESV (reference sequence). After removal of 5 bases from V and 4 bases from J, the junction contained 8 bases not matched to a gene. The CDR3 loop spans 15 amino acids. DNA of the CDR3: TGTGCCAGCAGCCCGGACAGGGTAATGGCAGATACGCAGTATTTT. As protein: CASSPDRVMADTQYF.

The chain is built from TRBV18 and TRBJ1-4, with a weak D call TRBD1 (5 bases). The germline V and J ends were trimmed by 3 bases and 0 bases, with 14 bases remaining between them. The CDR3 sequence is 17 residues long. Germline CDR1 and CDR2: KGHSH and LQKENI. The CDR3: CASSPVAGGATNEKLFF. CDR3 bases: TGTGCCAGCTCACCGGTGGCAGGAGGGGCAACTAATGAAAAACTGTTTTTT.

The gene calls are TRBV27 and TRBJ1-6, with TRBD1 as a possible D gene (5 bases). V gave up 4 bases and J gave up 8 bases, with 24 bases separating them. The CDR3 contains 18 residues. Germline values: CDR1 MNHEY, CDR2 SMNVEV (reference sequence). CDR3 residues: CASSSVHTRGRVDSPLHF. The CDR3, as DNA: TGTGCCAGCAGTTCCGTCCATACAAGGGGCAGGGTAGATTCACCCCTCCACTTT.

Only a few counts were recorded for this clonotype. The V call is TRBV29-1, the J call TRBJ2-1; maybe TRBD2 (6 bases). The CDR3 runs 9 residues. Looked up from germline, CDR1 is SQVTM and CDR2 is ANQGSEA. V lost 6 bases and J lost 15, with 12 bases in between. The CDR3 DNA reads as TGCAGCGTCACTAGCCCCGTGTTCTTC. It translates to CSVTSPVFF.

This sequence joins TRBV5-1 and TRBJ2-5; 9 positions match TRBD2. The trim removed 4 bases at V and 4 bases at J, leaving 11 bases unmatched. CDR1 SGHRS and CDR2 YFSETQ come from the germline V gene. The CDR3 is 16 amino acids. This chain's CDR3 is CASSLSASGIPETQYF. CDR3 in DNA: TGCGCCAGCAGCCTTTCCGCTAGCGGGATTCCAGAGACCCAGTACTTC.

The chain uses TRBV3-1 and TRBJ2-5, with TRBD2 matching 10 bases. There are 17 residues in the CDR3. J was trimmed by 4 bases and V by 4 bases; bases with no gene match: 12. CDR1 and CDR2 from the germline V gene are LGHDT and YNNKEL (reference sequence). The CDR3: CASSRILGLAVGETQYF. The CDR3 nucleotides read TGTGCCAGCAGCCGCATTCTAGGACTAGCGGTTGGAGAGACCCAGTACTTC.

CDR3 nucleotides: TGTGCCAGCAGTTTAAGGGGCATCGGCTCCTACAATGAGCAGTTCTTC. It encodes CASSLRGIGSYNEQFF. The chain links TRBV28 to TRBJ2-1, with D possibly matching TRBD1 (5 bases). CDR1 is MDHEN, CDR2 SYDVKM, per germline. Trimming removed 2 bases at V and 0 bases at J, with 11 bases between. The CDR3 length is 16 residues.